Detailed here is one T cell receptor (beta chain). Its matching antigen is unknown. Germline CDR1 and CDR2: SEHNR and FQNEAQ (reference sequence). The CDR3 contains 12 residues. V lost 6 bases to trimming and J lost 7 bases, with 12 bases between them. These data come from a study of T-cell memory formation after mild COVID-19. Study-wide results and caveats: Whether day 37 second-wave clones are SARS-CoV-2-specific was not confirmed.

Using its own MiXCR run on the 5' RACE reads, TCRdb lists one record per CDR3 protein. Of approximately 260,000 distinct CDR3 sequences listed, about 17% are singletons. This sequence originates from a man between 18 and 35 years old who had mild COVID-19 (a few samples of this study predate the infection). Cell type and time point are not known. Sequences were obtained from PBMCs or a T cell subset sorted from them (not recorded which). The chain employs TRBV7-9 and TRBJ1-1; no clear D. CDR3 loop: CASSRRAGEAFF. CDR3 bases: TGTGCCAGCAGTAGACGTGCGGGTGAAGCTTTCTTT.